The present TCR beta chain was sequenced within a study of blood T cell repertoires in COVID-19. Across the study: The study drew acute and convalescent COVID-19 samples from the United States, Italy and Spain. Sample material is recorded as cDNA or gDNA derived from T cells, B-cell-depleted T cells, or PBMCs.

This CDR3 comprises 13 residues. The ends were cut back, 1 base at V and 3 bases at J, with 6 bases in the middle. CDR1 and CDR2 from the germline V gene are SGHTA and FQGNSA. Authors' processing steps: Amplification with reference gene primers provided the estimates of nucleated cell counts. Sequenced by immunoSEQ multiplex PCR; TCRdb stores in-frame clones only, minus some. V and J calls and clone size follow that table, whereas D and trimming were derived from the DNA. This sample yields 86,000 or so clones, of which more than 90% are seen a single time; approximately 4.2% belongs to the top ten. The clonotype was recovered from a human donor with active COVID-19. The donor label of this sample is uncertain. Sequenced material: peripheral blood. The V call is TRBV7-2, the J call TRBJ1-1; D gene uncertain. The CDR3 loop is CASSLDRDTEAFF. In DNA, the CDR3 is TGTGCCAGCAGCTTAGATCGGGACACTGAAGCTTTCTTT.